A selection of T cell receptor beta chains follows, all from one sample in a study of T cells after posttransplantation cyclophosphamide. Libraries were prepared by immunoSEQ multiplex PCR; TCRdb keeps only in-frame clonotypes and omits some of them. The repertoire holds more than 3,000 clones, with roughly 94% as singletons. Sequencing input: naive CD4+ T cells sorted from PBMCs. The source is a man aged 45-60 years. CDR3s include the opening cysteine and the closing phenylalanine or tryptophan. D genes are given only for firm matches. Clone sizes are given selectively: once, few, many, or a class where the clone is expanded.

v_call: TRBV29-1
clone_size: NA
j_call: TRBJ1-1
d_call: TRBD1
cdr3_nt: TGCAGCGTGGCCGGGACAGGTGGTGGGGACACTGAAGCTTTCTTT
cdr3_aa: CSVAGTGGGDTEAFF

v_call: TRBV11-3
clone_size: NA
j_call: TRBJ2-1
d_call: TRBD1
cdr3_nt: TGTGCCAGCAGCGGATTACAGGGGTACAATGAGCAGTTCTTC
cdr3_aa: CASSGLQGYNEQFF

v_call: TRBV5-6
clone_size: NA
j_call: TRBJ2-7
d_call: TRBD1
cdr3_nt: TGTGCCAGCAGCTCGCCCGGGACAGCTCTCGAGCAGTACTTC
cdr3_aa: CASSSPGTALEQYF

v_call: TRBV5-1
clone_size: NA
j_call: TRBJ2-1
d_call: NA
cdr3_nt: TGCGCCAGCAGCGAAGCGAATTCCTACAATGAGCAGTTCTTC
cdr3_aa: CASSEANSYNEQFF

v_call: TRBV28
clone_size: NA
j_call: TRBJ2-2
d_call: TRBD1
cdr3_nt: TGTGCCAGCAGTTTATCCAGGGGGCGAACCGGGGAGCTGTTTTTT
cdr3_aa: CASSLSRGRTGELFF

v_call: TRBV6-1
clone_size: NA
j_call: TRBJ1-2
d_call: NA
cdr3_nt: TGTGCCAGCACCGAGAGTGGTACCTATGGCTACACCTTC
cdr3_aa: CASTESGTYGYTF

v_call: TRBV9
clone_size: NA
j_call: TRBJ1-5
d_call: NA
cdr3_nt: TGTGCCAGCAGCGTCTTACCCGGGAGCCATCAGCCCCAGCATTTT
cdr3_aa: CASSVLPGSHQPQHF

v_call: TRBV6-5
clone_size: few
j_call: TRBJ2-4
d_call: TRBD2
cdr3_nt: TGTGCCAGCAGTGGCGCGGGGGGGGGAAACATTCAGTACTTC
cdr3_aa: CASSGAGGGNIQYF

v_call: TRBV9
clone_size: NA
j_call: TRBJ1-2
d_call: NA
cdr3_nt: TGTGCCAGCAGCTTGACCACAGGGAACTATGGCTACACCTTC
cdr3_aa: CASSLTTGNYGYTF

v_call: TRBV5-1
clone_size: NA
j_call: TRBJ2-3
d_call: NA
cdr3_nt: TGCGCCAGCAGCCTGCCGACTAGTGCAGATACGCAGTATTTT
cdr3_aa: CASSLPTSADTQYF

v_call: TRBV15
clone_size: once
j_call: TRBJ2-1
d_call: TRBD2
cdr3_nt: TGTGCCACCAGACCAGCTAGCGGGGGGGTAGAGCAGTTCTTC
cdr3_aa: CATRPASGGVEQFF

v_call: TRBV7-7
clone_size: NA
j_call: TRBJ2-3
d_call: TRBD2
cdr3_nt: TGTGCTAGCAGCCGCAGCGGGGCTAGCACAGATACGCAGTATTTT
cdr3_aa: CASSRSGASTDTQYF

v_call: TRBV5-1
clone_size: NA
j_call: TRBJ1-1
d_call: NA
cdr3_nt: TGCGCCAGCCCGGGGATCTTCAAACAGCCAGACACTGAAGCTTTCTTT
cdr3_aa: CASPGIFKQPDTEAFF

v_call: TRBV5-4
clone_size: NA
j_call: TRBJ2-5
d_call: NA
cdr3_nt: TGTGCCAGCAGCGCGATCCGGGACTTAACTTTGGAGACCCAGTACTTC
cdr3_aa: CASSAIRDLTLETQYF

v_call: TRBV5-1
clone_size: NA
j_call: TRBJ1-1
d_call: NA
cdr3_nt: TGCGCCAGCAGCTTGCAGGGTATGAACACTGAAGCTTTCTTT
cdr3_aa: CASSLQGMNTEAFF

v_call: TRBV7-2
clone_size: NA
j_call: TRBJ2-5
d_call: NA
cdr3_nt: TGTGCCAGCAGCTTGAACCGGGGGGAGACCCAGTACTTC
cdr3_aa: CASSLNRGETQYF